This T cell receptor (beta chain) was retrieved from a study of CD8 T cells in Susac syndrome. V was trimmed by 0 bases and J by 0 bases, leaving 6 bases between them. The CDR3 covers 15 residues. Germline values: CDR1 ENHRY, CDR2 SYGVKD. cDNA came from about 0.46 to 1 ug RNA primed by random hexamers. MiXCR was run by TCRdb on the immunoSEQ multiplex PCR reads, yielding one entry per CDR3 protein. The data show 170,000 or so distinct CDR3 sequences, over 85% seen once. The chain joins TRBV10-3 to TRBJ1-5; D remains unclear. This TCR was sampled from a human donor with multiple sclerosis. Material: CD4+ T cells from PBMCs. The CDR3 region is CAISESTDSNQPQHF. CDR3 bases: TGTGCCATCAGTGAGTCCACAGATAGCAATCAGCCCCAGCATTTT.